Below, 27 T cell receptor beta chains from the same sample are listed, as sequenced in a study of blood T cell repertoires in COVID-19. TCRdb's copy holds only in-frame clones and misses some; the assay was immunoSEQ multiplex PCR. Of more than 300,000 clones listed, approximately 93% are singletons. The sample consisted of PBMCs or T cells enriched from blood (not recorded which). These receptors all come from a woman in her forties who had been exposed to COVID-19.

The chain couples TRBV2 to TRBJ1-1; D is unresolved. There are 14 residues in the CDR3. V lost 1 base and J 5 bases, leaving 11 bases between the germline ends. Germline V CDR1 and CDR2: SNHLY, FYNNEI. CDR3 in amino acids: CASSEGGGRTEAFF. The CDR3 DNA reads TGTGCCAGCAGTGAAGGAGGAGGGAGGACTGAAGCTTTCTTT.

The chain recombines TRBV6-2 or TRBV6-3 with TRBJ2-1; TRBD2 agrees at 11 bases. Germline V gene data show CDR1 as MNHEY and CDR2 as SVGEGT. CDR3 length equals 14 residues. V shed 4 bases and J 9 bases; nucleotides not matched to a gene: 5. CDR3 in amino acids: CASSLAGGRGEQFF. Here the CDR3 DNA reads TGTGCCAGCAGTTTAGCGGGAGGGAGGGGTGAGCAGTTCTTC.

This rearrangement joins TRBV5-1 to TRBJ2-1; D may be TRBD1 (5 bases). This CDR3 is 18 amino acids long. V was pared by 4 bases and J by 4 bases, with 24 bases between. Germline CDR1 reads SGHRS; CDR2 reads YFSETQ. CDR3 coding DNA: TGCGCCAGCAGCATTCCTACAGGACCCAACTTAGATTACAATGAGCAGTTCTTC. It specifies CASSIPTGPNLDYNEQFF.

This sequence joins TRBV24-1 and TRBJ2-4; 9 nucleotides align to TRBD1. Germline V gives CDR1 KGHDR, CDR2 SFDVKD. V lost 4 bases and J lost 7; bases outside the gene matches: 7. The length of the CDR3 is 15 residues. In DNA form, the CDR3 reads TGTGCCACCAGTGACCCGACAGGGGGTGGCAACATTCAGTACTTC. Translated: CATSDPTGGGNIQYF.

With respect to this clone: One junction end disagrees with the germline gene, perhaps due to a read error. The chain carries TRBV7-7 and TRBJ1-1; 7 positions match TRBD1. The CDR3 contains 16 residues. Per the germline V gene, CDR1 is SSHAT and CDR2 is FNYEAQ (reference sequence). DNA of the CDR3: TGTGCTAGCAGCTTTAAAAGGAGGGGGCGTGGCACTGAAGCTTTCTTT. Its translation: CASSFKRRGRGTEAFF.

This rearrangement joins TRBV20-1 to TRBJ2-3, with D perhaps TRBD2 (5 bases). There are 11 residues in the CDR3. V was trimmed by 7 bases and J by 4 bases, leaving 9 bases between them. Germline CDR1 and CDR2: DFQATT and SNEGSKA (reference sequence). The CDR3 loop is CSGTRADTQYF. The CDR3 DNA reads TGCAGTGGGACTCGGGCAGATACGCAGTATTTT.

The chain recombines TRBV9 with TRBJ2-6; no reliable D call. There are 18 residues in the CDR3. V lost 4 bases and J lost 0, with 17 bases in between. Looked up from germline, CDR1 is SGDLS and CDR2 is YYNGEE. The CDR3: CASSSRLLTHSGANVLTF. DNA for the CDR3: TGTGCCAGCAGCTCGCGACTGCTAACCCACTCTGGGGCCAACGTCCTGACTTTC.

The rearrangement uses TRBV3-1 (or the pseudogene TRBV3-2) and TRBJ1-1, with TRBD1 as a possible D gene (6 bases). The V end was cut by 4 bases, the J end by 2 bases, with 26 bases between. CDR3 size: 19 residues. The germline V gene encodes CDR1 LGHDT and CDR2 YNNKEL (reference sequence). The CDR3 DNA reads TGTGCCAGCAGCCCCATGACCCCCAGGGGTCAGCGTAAAAACACTGAAGCTTTCTTT. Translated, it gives CASSPMTPRGQRKNTEAFF.

The CDR3 nucleotides read TGTGCCAGCAGCACCTCAGACAGTATCCTCGGGGGTGGCACTGAAGCTTTCTTT. Its translation: CASSTSDSILGGGTEAFF. This chain joins TRBV21-1 and TRBJ1-1. TRBV21-1 is noted as a pseudogene. CDR3 length: 18 residues.

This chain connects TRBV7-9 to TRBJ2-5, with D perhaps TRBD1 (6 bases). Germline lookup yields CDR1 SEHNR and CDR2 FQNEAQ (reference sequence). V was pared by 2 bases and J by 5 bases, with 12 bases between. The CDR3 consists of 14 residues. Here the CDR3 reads CASSLSGARETQYF. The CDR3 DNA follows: TGTGCCAGCAGCTTATCAGGGGCACGGGAGACCCAGTACTTC. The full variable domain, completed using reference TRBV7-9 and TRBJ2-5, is DTGVSQNPRHKITKRGQNVTFRCDPISEHNRLYWYRQTLGQGPEFLTYFQNEAQLEKSRLLSDRFSAERPKGSFSTLEIQRTEQGDSAMYLCASSLSGARETQYFGPGTRLLVL.

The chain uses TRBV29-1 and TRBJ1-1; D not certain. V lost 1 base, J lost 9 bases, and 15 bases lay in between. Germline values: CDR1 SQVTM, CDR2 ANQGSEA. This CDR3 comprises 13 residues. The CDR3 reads CSVEGQVARQAFF. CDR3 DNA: TGCAGCGTTGAAGGGCAGGTGGCCCGGCAAGCTTTCTTT.

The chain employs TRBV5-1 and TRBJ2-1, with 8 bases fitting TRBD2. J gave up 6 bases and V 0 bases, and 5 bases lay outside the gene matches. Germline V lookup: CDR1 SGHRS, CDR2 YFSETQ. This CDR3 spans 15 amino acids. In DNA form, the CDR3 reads TGCGCCAGCAGCTTGGTACTAGCGGTCTCCAATGAGCAGTTCTTC. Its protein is CASSLVLAVSNEQFF.

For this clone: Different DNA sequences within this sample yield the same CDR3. CDR3 nucleotides: TGCGCCAGCAGCTTGGTGGGGGGATACAATGAGCAGTTCTTC. Translated, it gives CASSLVGGYNEQFF. The chain joins TRBV5-1 to TRBJ2-1; TRBD2 is a possible D gene (6 bases). The V end lost 0 bases, the J end lost 4 bases, and 8 bases lay between the germline ends. CDR1 is SGHRS, CDR2 YFSETQ, per germline. The CDR3 is made up of 14 amino acids. The variable domain in full, completed from reference TRBV5-1 and TRBJ2-1, reads KAGVTQTPRYLIKTRGQQVTLSCSPISGHRSVSWYQQTPGQGLQFLFEYFSETQRNKGNFPGRFSGRQFSNSRSEMNVSTLELGDSALYLCASSLVGGYNEQFFGPGTRLTVL.

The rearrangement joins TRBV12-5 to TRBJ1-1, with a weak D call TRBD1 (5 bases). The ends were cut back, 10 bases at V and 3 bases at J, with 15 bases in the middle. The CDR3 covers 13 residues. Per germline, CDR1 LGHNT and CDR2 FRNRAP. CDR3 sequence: CATDRKGYTEAFF. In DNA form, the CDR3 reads TGTGCTACCGATAGGAAGGGGTACACTGAAGCTTTCTTT.

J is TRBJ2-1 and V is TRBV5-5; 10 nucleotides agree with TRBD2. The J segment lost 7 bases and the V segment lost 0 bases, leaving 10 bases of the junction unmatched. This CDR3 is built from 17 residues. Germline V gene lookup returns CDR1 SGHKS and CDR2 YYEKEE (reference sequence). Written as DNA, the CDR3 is TGTGCCAGCAGCTTGGCCCGATTGGCTAGCGGGAGTAATGAGCAGTTCTTC. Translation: CASSLARLASGSNEQFF.

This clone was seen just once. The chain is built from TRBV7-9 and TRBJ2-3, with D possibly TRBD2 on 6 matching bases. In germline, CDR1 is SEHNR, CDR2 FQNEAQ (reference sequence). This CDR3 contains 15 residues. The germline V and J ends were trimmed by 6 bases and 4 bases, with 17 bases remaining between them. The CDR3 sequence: CASRQGGASADTQYF. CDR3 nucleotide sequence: TGTGCCAGCAGACAAGGCGGGGCTTCAGCAGATACGCAGTATTTT.

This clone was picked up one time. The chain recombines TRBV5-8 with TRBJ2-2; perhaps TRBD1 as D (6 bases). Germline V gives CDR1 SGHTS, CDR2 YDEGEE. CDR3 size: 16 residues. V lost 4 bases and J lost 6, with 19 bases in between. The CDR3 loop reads CASSRLTGKTAGELFF. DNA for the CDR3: TGTGCCAGCAGCCGATTAACAGGGAAAACAGCCGGGGAGCTGTTTTTT.

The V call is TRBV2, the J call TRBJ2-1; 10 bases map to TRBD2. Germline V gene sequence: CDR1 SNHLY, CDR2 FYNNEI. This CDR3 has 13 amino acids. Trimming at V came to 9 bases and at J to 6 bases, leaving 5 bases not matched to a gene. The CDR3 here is CARRTSGVNEQFF. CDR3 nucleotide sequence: TGTGCCAGGCGGACTAGCGGTGTCAATGAGCAGTTCTTC.

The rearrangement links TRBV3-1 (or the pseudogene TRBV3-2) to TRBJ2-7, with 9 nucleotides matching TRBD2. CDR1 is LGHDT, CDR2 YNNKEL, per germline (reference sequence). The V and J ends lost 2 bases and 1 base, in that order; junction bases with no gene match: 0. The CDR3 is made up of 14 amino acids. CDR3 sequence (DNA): TGTGCCAGCAGCCAAACTAGCGGGTCCTACGAGCAGTACTTC. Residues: CASSQTSGSYEQYF.

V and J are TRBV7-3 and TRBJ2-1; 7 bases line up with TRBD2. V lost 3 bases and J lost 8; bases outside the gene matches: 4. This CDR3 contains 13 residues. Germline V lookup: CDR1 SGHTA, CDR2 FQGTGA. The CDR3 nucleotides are TGTGCCAGCAGCTTGACTAGCCCCCATGAGCAGTTCTTC. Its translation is CASSLTSPHEQFF.

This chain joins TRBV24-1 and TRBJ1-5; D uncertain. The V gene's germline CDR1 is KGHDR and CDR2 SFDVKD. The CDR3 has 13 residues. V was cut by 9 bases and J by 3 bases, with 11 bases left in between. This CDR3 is CATAEKFNQPQHF. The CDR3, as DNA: TGTGCCACCGCCGAGAAATTCAATCAGCCCCAGCATTTT.

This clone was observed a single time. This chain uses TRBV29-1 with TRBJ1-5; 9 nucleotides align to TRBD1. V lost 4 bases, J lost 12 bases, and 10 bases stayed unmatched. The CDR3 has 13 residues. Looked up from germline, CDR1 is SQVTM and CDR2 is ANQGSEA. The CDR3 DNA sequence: TGCAGCGTTGTTCGGACAGGGGAAAGGGTCCAGCATTTT. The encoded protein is CSVVRTGERVQHF.

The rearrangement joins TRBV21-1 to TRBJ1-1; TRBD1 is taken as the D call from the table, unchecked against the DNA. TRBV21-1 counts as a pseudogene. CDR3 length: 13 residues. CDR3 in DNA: TGTGCCAGGATGCTGAGGACAGAAACTGAAGCTTTCTTT. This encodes CARMLRTETEAFF.

CDR3 sequence (DNA): TGTGCCAGCTCACCCCTTGGACAGGTAGACTATGGCTACACCTTC. It translates to CASSPLGQVDYGYTF. This chain joins TRBV18 and TRBJ1-2, with 7 nucleotides matching TRBD1. In germline, CDR1 is KGHSH, CDR2 LQKENI. V lost 3 bases and J lost 3; bases outside the gene matches: 7. This CDR3 region has 15 residues.

The CDR3 sequence is CASSPGSGGYNEQFF. The CDR3 nucleotides are TGTGCCAGCTCACCGGGAAGCGGGGGGTACAATGAGCAGTTCTTC. V is TRBV18 and J is TRBJ2-1, with 9 positions matching TRBD2. The CDR3 is 15 residues long. CDR1 is KGHSH and CDR2 is LQKENI in the germline V gene. The V segment lost 3 bases and the J segment 4 bases; nucleotides outside the gene matches: 4.

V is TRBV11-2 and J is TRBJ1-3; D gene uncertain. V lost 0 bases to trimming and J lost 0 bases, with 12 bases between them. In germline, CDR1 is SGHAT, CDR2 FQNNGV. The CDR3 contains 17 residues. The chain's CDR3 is CASSLDRYGSSGNTIYF. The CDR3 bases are TGTGCCAGCAGCTTAGATCGCTACGGGAGCTCTGGAAACACCATATATTTT.

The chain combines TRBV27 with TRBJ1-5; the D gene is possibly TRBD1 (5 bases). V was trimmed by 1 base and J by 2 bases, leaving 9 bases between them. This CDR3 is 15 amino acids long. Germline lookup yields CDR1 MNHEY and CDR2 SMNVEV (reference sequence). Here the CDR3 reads CASSLLGQGNQPQHF. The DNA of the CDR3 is TGTGCCAGCAGTTTATTGGGGCAGGGCAATCAGCCCCAGCATTTT.